This T cell receptor (beta chain) emerged from a study of T cells in Graves' hyperthyroidism and ophthalmopathy (dated 2019 in TCRdb). Describing the broader study: Peripheral blood was sampled at the time of initial diagnosis, prior to any treatment. The paper reports TCR Vbeta CDR3 sequencing of roughly 140 peripheral blood samples: 43 ophthalmopathy, approximately 74 hyperthyroidism and approximately 17 progressor patients. The roughly 100 discovery patients were divided at random into training and test sets in a 7:3 ratio. The study also compared thyroid tissue and blood T-cell repertoires from more than five Graves' hyperthyroidism patients. Prospective prediction of ophthalmopathy was tested in an independent validation cohort consisting of about 20 hyperthyroidism patients and around 16 patients who later progressed to ophthalmopathy. A discovery cohort of 95 to 100 patients, about 43 with Graves' ophthalmopathy and about 60 with stable Graves' hyperthyroidism, was used to find distinguishing TCR V-J signatures. Following sampling, methimazole starting at 30 mg daily was given to hyperthyroidism patients, and high-dose intravenous methylprednisolone was given to ophthalmopathy patients. What the study reported, not specific to this receptor: Most expanded thyroid clonotypes (frequency above 0.001) were also found in blood, which suggests that blood repertoires may mirror thyroid immune responses. In validation, the model predicted progression to ophthalmopathy with around 71% sensitivity and 72.22% specificity, a median of approximately 6.5 months before onset. No statistical method was used to set the sample size in advance, and investigators knew the group allocation. A model built on a 13 V-J signature distinguished ophthalmopathy from stable hyperthyroidism, reaching around 88% sensitivity and under 84% specificity in cross-validation and 80%/75% in testing.

Reading the germline V gene gives CDR1 SGHRS and CDR2 YFSETQ. V loses 5 bases, J loses 3 bases, and the germline ends lie 14 bases apart. Including cysteine and phenylalanine, the CDR3 has 14 amino acids. The DNA shown is the 42-base CDR3, in frame from base 1. Ophthalmopathy patients had moderately to severely active disease, Clinical Activity Score of at least 3, NOSPECS grade of at least 4, and duration under 3 months. Patients with uncontrolled infections, other autoimmune diseases, pregnancy or lactation were excluded. Clinical symptoms, serum thyroxine and TRAb, thyroid ultrasound, and orbital computed tomography formed the basis for the diagnoses. Ficoll-Paque density gradient centrifugation was used to isolate PBMCs from around 10 ml of fresh peripheral blood. Total RNA was extracted using Trizol reagent, and RNA quality was assessed on an Agilent 2100 Bioanalyzer. This clonotype occurred many times. The antigen this receptor binds is unknown. Base quality data are lacking; no much larger clone is found one base away.

The TCR beta CDR3 regions were amplified from RNA transcripts. The TCR CDR3 was subjected to a first round of RT-PCR using the HTBI primer set and the Qiagen OneStep RT-PCR kit. Libraries were constructed in a second round of multiplex PCR, after which size selection and purification were performed. Sequencing of the libraries was done on an Illumina HiSeq2000 using paired-end 100 bp reads. The study's processing was this. SOAPnuke was used to process the raw data, with reads discarded if the reads contained adapters or uncalled bases, had a mean Phred below 15, or lacked an exact constant-primer or identifier match. High-quality paired reads were merged with COPE v1.2.5, and unique nucleotide sequences were defined as clonotypes. Clonotypes were aligned to IMGT TRBV, TRBD and TRBJ reference segments using MiTCR v1.1. The analysis included only V-J combinations with a frequency above 0.0001, which together covered more than 99% of the repertoires. The TCS score was defined as the ratio of F50 (clonal expansion) to E x V (chaos), calculated using BLOSUM62-based TCRdist between CDR3 peptides within each V-J. Welch's t-statistics and random forest reduced around 510 V-J features to around 14, which were used in a naive Bayes classifier (R e1071). TCRdb took the public reads, trimmed them with fastp at Q25, ran MiXCR for clone calling and kept in-frame beta chains. Merged by CDR3 protein, the rows form single entries marked with the most common genes and DNA. TCRdb, not the original authors, processed these V and J calls. In this sample the table shows 490,000 or so distinct CDR3 sequences, 20% of which occur a single time. The ten largest clonotypes hold around 50% of the sample.

The origin of this receptor is a man aged 40-49 years with Graves' ophthalmopathy. The chain links TRBV5-1 with TRBJ2-5; no D gene is confidently identified. The sample was blood. The sequence in DNA is TGCGCCAGCAGAAGTGCCTCCCGGGAAGAGACCCAGTACTTC. It specifies CASRSASREETQYF.